The next 21 T cell receptor beta chains were all read from a single sample in a study of Graves' ophthalmopathy and Graves' hyperthyroidism. TCR beta CDR3 amplification used RNA transcripts. HTBI primers served in a first-round RT-PCR, which a second-round multiplex PCR followed. TCRdb re-derived calls from the multiplex PCR reads in MiXCR, one entry per CDR3 protein. In the table there are over 650,000 distinct CDR3 sequences, over 40% of which are singletons. The sequencing input was peripheral blood. These receptors originate from an adult man with Graves' ophthalmopathy.

This clonotype has ten or more counts. This chain links TRBV7-2 with TRBJ1-5; D is possibly TRBD1 (6 bases). V lost 6 bases and J 7 bases, leaving 13 bases between the germline ends. CDR3 length equals 13 residues. Germline values: CDR1 SGHTA, CDR2 FQGNSA. DNA of the CDR3: TGTGCCAGCAGTTCACAGGGTCAACAGCCCCAGCATTTT. This translates into CASSSQGQQPQHF.

This clonotype has a count of ten or more. The chain links TRBV19 to TRBJ2-6; D is uncertain. Germline CDR1 LNHDA, CDR2 SQIVND (reference sequence). The length of the CDR3 is 16 residues. V dropped 3 bases and J dropped 0 bases, with 9 bases sitting between them. CDR3 nucleotide sequence: TGTGCCAGTAGTATTGTTCTGACCTCTGGGGCCAACGTCCTGACTTTC. Amino acids: CASSIVLTSGANVLTF.

Note on this clonotype: A much larger clone is a single base away; this may be a read error. This CDR3 is missing its conserved last phenylalanine or tryptophan, likely due to a read error. V gene TRBV20-1 combines with J gene TRBJ2-5; the D is unclear. Germline CDR1 reads DFQATT; CDR2 reads SNEGSKA (reference sequence). V lost 5 bases and J 4 bases, leaving 17 bases between the germline ends. CDR3 length: 14 residues. The CDR3 coding sequence is TGCAGTGCTCACGGGCCAAACCGTGGAGAGACCCAGTACTGC. Translated: CSAHGPNRGETQYC.

This clonotype has a handful of counts. The chain links TRBV6-1 to TRBJ2-2; the match to TRBD2 covers 8 bases. The germline V gene encodes CDR1 MNHNS and CDR2 SASEGT. The CDR3 has 15 amino acids. After removal of 6 bases from V and 2 bases from J, the junction contained 5 bases not matched to a gene. CDR3 region: CASSRGLANTGELFF. The CDR3 DNA is TGTGCCAGCAGCCGAGGACTAGCAAACACCGGGGAGCTGTTTTTT.

This clonotype was recorded many times. The V and J genes are TRBV19 and TRBJ1-1; D possibly corresponds to TRBD1 (5 bases). The CDR3 sequence is 14 residues long. Germline V gene lookup returns CDR1 LNHDA and CDR2 SQIVND (reference sequence). V lost 3 bases and J lost 3, with 11 bases in between. CDR3 DNA: TGTGCCAGTAGTATCGGTGGGGCGTACACTGAAGCTTTCTTT. Protein: CASSIGGAYTEAFF.

This clonotype was seen repeatedly, ten times or more. This chain links TRBV11-1 with TRBJ2-7, with D unresolved. The V end was cut by 1 base, the J end by 3 bases, with 7 bases between. The germline V gene encodes CDR1 SGHAT and CDR2 FQDESV (reference sequence). CDR3 length: 13 residues. Here the CDR3 DNA reads TGTGCCAGCAGCTTAGACATTGTCTACGAGCAGTACTTC. As protein: CASSLDIVYEQYF.

About this clonotype itself: Germline and junction disagree at one end, which may indicate a read error. The chain links TRBV7-9 to TRBJ1-3; D remains ambiguous. This CDR3 has 17 amino acids. The germline CDR1 and CDR2 sequences are SEHNR and FQNEAQ (reference sequence). CDR3: CASSRWWKESSGNTIYF. The CDR3 nucleotides read TGCGCCAGCAGCCGTTGGTGGAAGGAGAGCTCTGGAAACACCATATATTTT.

This clonotype was seen only once. Because the CDR3 is missing its conserved closing phenylalanine or tryptophan, this is likely a read error. The chain combines TRBV7-2 with TRBJ1-1; weak D call: TRBD1 (6 bases). From germline, CDR1 is SGHTA and CDR2 FQGNSA. The CDR3 sequence is 18 residues long. V was clipped by 2 bases and J by 0 bases, with 19 bases between them. The CDR3 nucleotides read TGTGCCAGCAGCTTAAGACGAGTACAGGGTGACATGAACACTGAAGCTTTCCTT. Protein product: CASSLRRVQGDMNTEAFL.

This chain uses TRBV10-3 with TRBJ2-7; D possibly corresponds to TRBD2 (5 bases). CDR1 and CDR2 (germline): ENHRY, SYGVKD. The V and J ends lost 2 bases and 6 bases respectively, with 14 bases between them. The CDR3 has 14 amino acids. CDR3 sequence: CAISETSGSREQYF. The DNA of the CDR3 is TGTGCCATCAGTGAGACCAGCGGTTCCCGCGAGCAGTACTTC.

The gene calls are TRBV2 and TRBJ1-5; no reliable D call. V lost 4 bases, J lost 4 bases, and 11 bases lay in between. CDR3 size: 14 residues. Per germline, CDR1 SNHLY and CDR2 FYNNEI. The CDR3 DNA is TGTGCCAGCAGTGGGGCAGGCGCAAATCAGCCCCAGCATTTT. Translation gives CASSGAGANQPQHF.

This clonotype showed up just a few times. The V and J genes are TRBV11-3 and TRBJ1-2; the D gene is possibly TRBD1 (6 bases). CDR1 and CDR2 from the germline V gene are SGHNT and YENEEA. The CDR3 is 15 amino acids. The V end lost 0 bases, the J end lost 4 bases, and 12 bases lay between the germline ends. CDR3 loop: CASSLDPTGSYGYTF. The CDR3 nucleotides are TGTGCCAGCAGCTTAGATCCCACAGGGAGCTATGGCTACACCTTC.

The chain carries TRBV29-1 and TRBJ2-5; D remains ambiguous. Germline V lookup: CDR1 SQVTM, CDR2 ANQGSEA. This CDR3 comprises 14 residues. V shed 7 bases and J shed 5 bases, with 20 bases lying between them. CDR3 bases: TGCAGCGGAGCCCGCCGGCGGTGGGCCGAGACCCAGTACTTC. Its protein product is CSGARRRWAETQYF.

Many counts were recorded for this clonotype. The rearrangement links TRBV10-3 to TRBJ2-3, with D unclear. Germline V CDR1 and CDR2: ENHRY, SYGVKD. This CDR3 is built from 14 residues. V was trimmed by 7 bases and J by 0 bases, leaving 11 bases between them. The CDR3 DNA reads as TGTGCCATCAAGGAACAACATAGCACAGATACGCAGTATTTT. This gives the protein CAIKEQHSTDTQYF.

This clonotype was found a few times. The chain carries TRBV5-6 and TRBJ1-6, with D unresolved. Germline V gene sequence: CDR1 SGHDT, CDR2 YYEEEE. The CDR3 is 15 amino acids. The V and J ends lost 3 bases and 0 bases respectively, with 7 bases between them. CDR3 nucleotide sequence: TGTGCCAGCAGCTCGCTGAGCTCCTATAATTCACCCCTCCACTTT. Translated, it gives CASSSLSSYNSPLHF. Variable domain in full (rest from reference TRBV5-6 and TRBJ1-6): DAGVTQSPTHLIKTRGQQVTLRCSPKSGHDTVSWYQQALGQGPQFIFQYYEEEERQRGNFPDRFSGHQFPNYSSELNVNALLLGDSALYLCASSSLSSYNSPLHFGNGTRLTVT.

The sample holds many counts of this clonotype. The chain combines TRBV12-3 or TRBV12-4 with TRBJ1-1, with 7 bases matching TRBD1. The CDR3 is made up of 15 amino acids. V gave up 6 bases and J gave up 0 bases; unmatched junction bases: 7. The CDR3 loop is CASSRRQGMNTEAFF. The CDR3 DNA reads TGTGCCAGCAGCCGTCGACAGGGAATGAACACTGAAGCTTTCTTT.

The chain carries TRBV29-1 and TRBJ2-2, with 11 bases identical to TRBD2. Germline V gene lookup returns CDR1 SQVTM and CDR2 ANQGSEA. Trimming removed 6 bases from V and 6 bases from J; junction bases left unmatched: 15. The CDR3 is made up of 17 amino acids. The CDR3 DNA is TGCAGCGTGGCAGAACTAGCGGGAGATTCTGGGGCCGGGGAGCTGTTTTTT. Its translation: CSVAELAGDSGAGELFF.

Many counts were recorded for this clonotype. The chain links TRBV3-1 to TRBJ1-2; D is undetermined. V was trimmed by 0 bases and J by 8 bases, leaving 10 bases between them. CDR1 is LGHDT, CDR2 YNNKEL, per germline (reference sequence). There are 13 residues in the CDR3. The CDR3 nucleotides are TGTGCCAGCAGCCAAGAGGAACTTTTCGGCTACACCTTC. As protein: CASSQEELFGYTF.

V usage is TRBV11-1 and J usage is TRBJ2-7; 8 positions agree with TRBD1. V gave up 4 bases and J gave up 5 bases; unmatched junction bases: 7. The CDR3 is 14 amino acids. CDR1 SGHAT and CDR2 FQDESV come from the germline V gene (reference sequence). CDR3 loop: CASSSGQGSHEQYF. The CDR3 nucleotides read TGTGCCAGCAGCTCAGGACAGGGATCCCACGAGCAGTACTTC.

The chain joins TRBV25-1 to TRBJ2-2; D could derive from TRBD1 or TRBD2 (5 bases each). CDR3 length equals 14 residues. The germline gives CDR1 MGHDK, CDR2 SYGVNS. V lost 6 bases and J lost 3, with 11 bases in between. The CDR3: CASSEGEHTGELFF. The DNA of the CDR3 is TGTGCCAGCAGCGAAGGGGAGCACACCGGGGAGCTGTTTTTT. The full variable domain, with the rest looked up from reference TRBV25-1 and TRBJ2-2, is EADIYQTPRYLVIGTGKKITLECSQTMGHDKMYWYQQDPGMELHLIHYSYGVNSTEKGDLSSESTVSRIRTEHFPLTLESARPSHTSQYLCASSEGEHTGELFFGEGSRLTVL.

With respect to this clonotype: A read error may explain this, as a much larger clone is one base away. The chain couples TRBV19 to TRBJ2-7, with 9 positions matching TRBD1. V dropped 7 bases and J dropped 6; count of bases not matched to a gene: 7. The CDR3 spans 13 residues. CDR1 LNHDA and CDR2 SQIVND come from the germline V gene (reference sequence). CDR3 DNA: TGTGCCAGTAAGGGACAGGGTGGCCCCGAGCAGTACTTC. It codes for CASKGQGGPEQYF.

Concerning this clonotype: This may arise from a read error, as a much more abundant clone is one base away. CDR3 loop: CASSEVLRVEGFYEQYF. The CDR3 nucleotides are TGTGCCAGCAGTGAAGTTTTAAGGGTAGAGGGATTCTACGAGCAGTACTTC. The genes are TRBV2 and TRBJ2-7, with D tentatively TRBD2 (5 bases). This CDR3 is built from 17 residues. V gave up 1 base and J gave up 3 bases, with 19 bases separating them. Germline V gene lookup returns CDR1 SNHLY and CDR2 FYNNEI.